This TCR beta chain comes out of a study of T-cell reconstitution after alpha-beta-depleted transplantation in children. This sample's TCRbeta library carried unique molecular identifier barcodes. Each CDR3 protein gets one entry after TCRdb re-called the PCR reads with MiXCR. The repertoire holds around 490,000 distinct CDR3 sequences, roughly an eighth seen once, with 12% to 15% in the top ten. Study-level findings and limits: After transplant, high TCRbeta diversity at day 60 in some patients arose from surviving recipient T cells and thymic progenitors.

Looked up from germline, CDR1 is SNHLY and CDR2 is FYNNEI. Trimming at V came to 7 bases and at J to 8 bases, leaving 10 bases not matched to a gene. This CDR3 region has 13 residues. The table lists this clonotype with a few counts. Its antigen is currently unknown. The rearrangement joins TRBV2 to TRBJ1-1; 7 nucleotides line up with TRBD1. The sequence came from a female patient aged 2 to 10 who had a stem cell transplant for aplastic anemia, so the T cells may come from the graft donor. Here the sequenced sample was PBMCs, mostly from graft donor cells, taken 180 days after TCRalphabeta/CD19-depleted stem cell transplant. The CDR3 spells CASKSDRLGEAFF. In DNA form, the CDR3 reads TGTGCCAGCAAATCGGACAGGCTAGGGGAAGCTTTCTTT.